This is a list of T cell receptor beta chains from one sample in a study of T cell responses to AZD1222 COVID-19 vaccine. Using immunoSEQ multiplex PCR, the repertoire was profiled, and TCRdb retains in-frame clones only, with some absent. The repertoire includes some 150,000 clones, approximately 90% of them detected once, and around 5.5% sits in the top ten. Sequences were derived from peripheral blood, sampled on day 0 of AZD1222 vaccination. These receptors originate from an adult in good health. The CDR3 runs from the conserved cysteine through the conserved F or W. Fields, in order: V gene, J gene, D gene, CDR3 DNA, CDR3 protein. The D gene is left open where the match is weak.

TRBV3-1/TRBV3-2,TRBJ2-7,TRBD2,TGTGCCAGCAGCCAGCCGGGACTAGCGTCCGAGCAGTACTTC,CASSQPGLASEQYF
TRBV29-1,TRBJ1-1,.,TGCAGCGTTTGGTTGTTGGGGATACGCGGTGAAGCTTTCTTT,CSVWLLGIRGEAFF
TRBV12-3/TRBV12-4,TRBJ1-2,.,TGTGCCAGCAGTTTGGGCAGGAGCTATGGCTACACCTTC,CASSLGRSYGYTF
TRBV2,TRBJ2-3,.,TGTGCCAGCAGTACCAAACTTTGGGGGGATACGCAGTATTTT,CASSTKLWGDTQYF
TRBV18,TRBJ2-2,.,TGTGCCAGCTCACCACGAATAGATAACACCGGGGAGCTGTTTTTT,CASSPRIDNTGELFF
TRBV5-4,TRBJ1-2,TRBD1,TGTGCCAGCAGTTATACAGGGGGCAATAGCTATGGCTACACCTTC,CASSYTGGNSYGYTF
TRBV2,TRBJ1-3,.,TGTGCCAGCAAACCCCTGGCGTCGGAAAACACCATATATTTT,CASKPLASENTIYF
TRBV7-3,TRBJ2-3,TRBD2,TGTGCCAGCAGCCCAGTACTAGCGGGAGGGCCCCGTACGCAGTATTTT,CASSPVLAGGPRTQYF
TRBV7-3,TRBJ1-3,.,TGTGCCAGCAGCTTGGCGGCTGGAAACACCATATATTTT,CASSLAAGNTIYF
TRBV29-1,TRBJ2-7,.,TGCAGCGGGCGTGTTTCAGGGGGGGGAGAGCAGTACTTC,CSGRVSGGGEQYF
TRBV4-2,TRBJ2-3,.,TGTGCCAGCAGCCAAGACAGGGGCGGCACAGATACGCAGTATTTT,CASSQDRGGTDTQYF
TRBV19,TRBJ1-5,.,TGTGCCAGTAGTATTCGGGGAAGGGCGGATCAGCCCCAGCATTTT,CASSIRGRADQPQHF
TRBV25-1,TRBJ1-1,.,TGTGCCAGCAGTGAATTGGGGGCCACCAACACTGAAGCTTTCTTT,CASSELGATNTEAFF
TRBV6-4,TRBJ1-2,.,TGTGCCAGCAGTGCGGGAGCCGGCGGCTACACCTTC,CASSAGAGGYTF
TRBV6-5,TRBJ1-2,TRBD1,TGTGCCAGCAGATCGACAGGGGCTAACTATGGCTACACCTTC,CASRSTGANYGYTF